The T cell receptor beta chain described here comes from a study of cytomegalovirus exposure and HLA in healthy donors. Notes on the study in general: Researchers reported that a few CMV-associated chains were confirmed in vitro as CMV antigen-specific. Per a later analysis, about 15,000 TCR beta sequences showed association with HLA alleles at 0.05 false discovery rate.

The CDR3 runs 15 residues. The germline V and J ends were trimmed by 5 bases and 2 bases, with 15 bases remaining between them. The V gene's germline CDR1 is MNHNS and CDR2 SASEGT. 13 Jbeta primers and 60 Vbeta primers were used for the PCR. Per the authors' pipeline: Unique TCR beta chains numbered around 80 million in a later analysis, with around 11 million shared. Profiling relied on immunoSEQ multiplex PCR, and the TCRdb table lists in-frame clones only, not all of them. Clonal size and the V and J genes are those of that table, whereas D and trimming came from the DNA. The sample shows 96,000 or so clones, roughly 74% of them seen only once. Notes on this clone: Its antigen is not known.

Sequencing was done on a sample of PBMCs. The V and J genes are TRBV6-1 and TRBJ2-5; D might be TRBD2 (7 bases). This sequence was found in a female donor in good health and CMV-seropositive. The CDR3 loop reads CASSFQGTIQETQYF. CDR3 in DNA: TGTGCCAGCAGTTTTCAGGGGACTATACAAGAGACCCAGTACTTC.